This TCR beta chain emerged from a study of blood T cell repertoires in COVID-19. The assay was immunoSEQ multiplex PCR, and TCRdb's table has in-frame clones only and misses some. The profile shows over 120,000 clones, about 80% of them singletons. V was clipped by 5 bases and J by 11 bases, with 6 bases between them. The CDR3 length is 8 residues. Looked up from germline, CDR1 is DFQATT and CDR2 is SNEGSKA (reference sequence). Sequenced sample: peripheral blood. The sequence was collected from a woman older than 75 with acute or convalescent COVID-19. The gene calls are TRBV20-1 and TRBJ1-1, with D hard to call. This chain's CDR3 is CSAFRAFF. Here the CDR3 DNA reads TGCAGTGCTTTTCGGGCTTTCTTT.